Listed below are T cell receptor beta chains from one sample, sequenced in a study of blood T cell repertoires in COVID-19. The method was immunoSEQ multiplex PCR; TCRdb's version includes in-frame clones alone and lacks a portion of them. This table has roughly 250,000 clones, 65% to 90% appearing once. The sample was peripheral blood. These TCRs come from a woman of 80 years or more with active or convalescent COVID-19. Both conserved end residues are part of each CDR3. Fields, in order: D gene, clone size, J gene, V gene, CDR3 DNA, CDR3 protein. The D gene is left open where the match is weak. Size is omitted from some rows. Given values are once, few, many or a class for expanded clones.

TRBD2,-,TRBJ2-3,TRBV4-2,TGTGCCAGCAGCCAAGGCCTGCCCGGGAGGCCCAACCGAAGCACAGATACGCAGTATTTT,CASSQGLPGRPNRSTDTQYF
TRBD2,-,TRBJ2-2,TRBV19,TGTGCCAGTAAAAGTTCGGGAGGCGTCCGCACCGGGGAGCTGTTTTTT,CASKSSGGVRTGELFF
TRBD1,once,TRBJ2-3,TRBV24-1,TGTGCCACTGGGACAGGACTCTCCACTAGCACAGATACGCAGTATTTT,CATGTGLSTSTDTQYF
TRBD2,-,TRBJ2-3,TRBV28,TGTGCCAGCAGTTTTAGCGGGGGGGCGAGAGATACGCAGTATTTT,CASSFSGGARDTQYF
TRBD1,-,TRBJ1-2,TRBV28,TGTGCCAGCAGCCAACAGGGGGGTCCTCTCTATGGCTACACCTTC,CASSQQGGPLYGYTF
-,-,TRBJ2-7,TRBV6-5,TGTGCCAGCAGCCTCTACGAGCAGTACTTC,CASSLYEQYF
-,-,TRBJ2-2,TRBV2,TGTGCCAGCAGGCGGCAAGCGAACACCGGGGAGCTGTTTTTT,CASRRQANTGELFF
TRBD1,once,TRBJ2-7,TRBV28,TGTGCCAGCAGTTTTAAATTGGGACAGACGAGTTACGAGCAGTACTTC,CASSFKLGQTSYEQYF
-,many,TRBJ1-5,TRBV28,TGTGCCAGCAGTTTAGGGGGGTCGGGACGGAATCAGCCCCAGCATTTT,CASSLGGSGRNQPQHF
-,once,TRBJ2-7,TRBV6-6,TGTGCCAGCAGTTGGGGCATGGGCGGGGCCAGCTACGAGCAGTACTTC,CASSWGMGGASYEQYF
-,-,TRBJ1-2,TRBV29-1,TGCAGCGTTCACTCTCCTGGCTACACCTTC,CSVHSPGYTF
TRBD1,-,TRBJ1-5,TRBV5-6,TGTGCCAGCAGCCTTAAAGGGGGCATAACGCCGGGACAGGGGAAGCCCCAGCATTTT,CASSLKGGITPGQGKPQHF
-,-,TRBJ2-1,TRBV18,TGTGCCAGCTCACCTTCGGGGGGCCAAGCCCACAATGAGCAGTTCTTC,CASSPSGGQAHNEQFF
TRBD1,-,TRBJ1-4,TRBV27,TGTGCCAGCAGCCCGACCTGGACAGGGGGAATTGAGAAACTGTTTTTT,CASSPTWTGGIEKLFF
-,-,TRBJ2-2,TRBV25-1,TGTGCCAGCAGTGATTTAGGGCGGGGTCGGACCGGGGAGCTGTTTTTT,CASSDLGRGRTGELFF
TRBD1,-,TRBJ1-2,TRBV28,TGTGCCAGCAGTTTCGGTGGGACAGGGGGTACCTCCAAGTATGGCTACACCTTC,CASSFGGTGGTSKYGYTF
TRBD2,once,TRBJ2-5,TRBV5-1,TGCGCCAGCAGCCGAACCCCCGCCCTAGCGGGGTCTTCTGAGACCCAGTACTTC,CASSRTPALAGSSETQYF
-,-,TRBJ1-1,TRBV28,TGTGCCAGCAGCCCCAGTGTTAGCGGGGAAGCTTTCTTT,CASSPSVSGEAFF
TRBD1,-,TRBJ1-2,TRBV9,TGTGCCAGCAGCAGAAGACAGGGCGGGGATTATGGCTACACCTTC,CASSRRQGGDYGYTF
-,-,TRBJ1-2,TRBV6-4,TGTGCCAGCAGTGACTCGAGCGGTCTCTATGGCTACACCTTC,CASSDSSGLYGYTF
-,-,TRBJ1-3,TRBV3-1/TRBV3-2,TGTGCCAGCAGCTATGCGGGGAGCTCTGGAAACACCATATATTTT,CASSYAGSSGNTIYF
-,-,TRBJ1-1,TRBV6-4,TGTGCCAGCAGGCTCTCCAACATGAACACTGAAGCTTTCTTT,CASRLSNMNTEAFF
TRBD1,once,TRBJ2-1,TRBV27,TGTGCCAGCAGTTTCCAGGACAGGTACAATGAGCAGTTCTTC,CASSFQDRYNEQFF
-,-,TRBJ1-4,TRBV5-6,TGTGCCAGCAGCTTGTACCAGGGGATCGAAGTCGAAAAACTGTTTTTT,CASSLYQGIEVEKLFF
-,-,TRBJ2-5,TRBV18,TGTGCCAGCTCACCATATAATAGTCTCGGGTTGAAGGAGACCCAGTACTTC,CASSPYNSLGLKETQYF
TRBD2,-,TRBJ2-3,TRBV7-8,TGTGCCAGCAGCTTAGTCGGACTAGCGGGGGGCACAGATACGCAGTATTTT,CASSLVGLAGGTDTQYF
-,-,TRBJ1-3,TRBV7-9,TGTGCCAGCAGCAAAGACAAACACTCTGGAAACACCATATATTTT,CASSKDKHSGNTIYF
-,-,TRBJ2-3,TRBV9,TGTGCCAGCAGCGTAGAGCAGGGCGTGGGGACGCAGTATTTT,CASSVEQGVGTQYF
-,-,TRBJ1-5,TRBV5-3,TGTGCCAGAAGCTTGGATGGGGCAGGGGCCTTAGGCCATAGCAATCAGCCCCAGCATTTT,CARSLDGAGALGHSNQPQHF